This TCR beta chain was captured in a study of shared clonotypes between healthy human individuals. Generated by immunoSEQ multiplex PCR, the TCRdb table keeps only in-frame clones and is missing some. The sample lists around 620,000 clones; around 95% were seen once. It was CD45RO-negative cells, positively selected for CCR7, that made up naive CD8 cells, with terminally differentiated effector memory CD45RA+ cells excluded. Recent acute infections and vaccinations were absent in the healthy HIV-negative adult donors. V lost 3 bases, J lost 5 bases, and 9 bases stayed unmatched. The CDR3 runs 17 residues. Germline values: CDR1 MNHEY, CDR2 SMNVEV (reference sequence).

Material: naive CD8+ T cells sorted from blood. The TCR comes from a woman between 25 and 40 years old in good health. The genes are TRBV27 and TRBJ2-2; 10 bases map to TRBD2. The CDR3 DNA reads TGTGCCAGCAGTTTGGGTCTAGCGGGAGCACTAACCGGGGAGCTGTTTTTT. As protein: CASSLGLAGALTGELFF.